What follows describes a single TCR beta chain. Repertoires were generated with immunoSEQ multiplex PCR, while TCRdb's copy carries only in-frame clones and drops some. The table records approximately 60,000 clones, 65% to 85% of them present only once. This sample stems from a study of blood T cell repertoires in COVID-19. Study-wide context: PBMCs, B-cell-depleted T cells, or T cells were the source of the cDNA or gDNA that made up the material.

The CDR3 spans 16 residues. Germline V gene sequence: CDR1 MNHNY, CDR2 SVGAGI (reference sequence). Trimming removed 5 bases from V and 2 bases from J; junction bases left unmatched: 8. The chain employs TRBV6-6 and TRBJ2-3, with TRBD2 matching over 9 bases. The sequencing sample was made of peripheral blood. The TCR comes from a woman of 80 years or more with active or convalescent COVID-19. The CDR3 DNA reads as TGTGCCAGCAGTGGAAAGCGGGGGGACTTCACAGATACGCAGTATTTT. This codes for CASSGKRGDFTDTQYF.